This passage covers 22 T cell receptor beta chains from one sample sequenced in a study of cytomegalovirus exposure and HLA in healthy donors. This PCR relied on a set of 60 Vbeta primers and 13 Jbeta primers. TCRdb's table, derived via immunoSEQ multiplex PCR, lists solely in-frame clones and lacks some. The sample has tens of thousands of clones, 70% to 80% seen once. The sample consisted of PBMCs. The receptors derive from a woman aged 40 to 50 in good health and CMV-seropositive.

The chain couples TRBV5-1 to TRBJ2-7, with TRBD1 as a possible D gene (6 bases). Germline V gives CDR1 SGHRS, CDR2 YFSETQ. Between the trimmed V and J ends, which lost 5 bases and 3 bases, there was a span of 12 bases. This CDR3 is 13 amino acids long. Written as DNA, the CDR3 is TGCGCCAGCAGTTCGGCAGGGGTCTACGAGCAGTACTTC. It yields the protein CASSSAGVYEQYF.

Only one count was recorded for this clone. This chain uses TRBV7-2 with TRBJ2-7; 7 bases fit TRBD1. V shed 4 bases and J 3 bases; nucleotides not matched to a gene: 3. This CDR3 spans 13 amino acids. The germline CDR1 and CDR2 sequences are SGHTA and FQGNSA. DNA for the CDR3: TGTGCCAGCAGCTCGGGGACAGTCTACGAGCAGTACTTC. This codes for CASSSGTVYEQYF.

CDR3 loop: CASSSGTAANTEAFF. The CDR3 DNA reads as TGTGCCAGTAGCTCCGGGACAGCGGCGAACACTGAAGCTTTCTTT. The gene calls are TRBV19 and TRBJ1-1; 7 nucleotides line up with TRBD1. This CDR3 is built from 15 residues. The germline V gene encodes CDR1 LNHDA and CDR2 SQIVND (reference sequence). With 6 bases clipped from V and 1 base from J, the junction kept 8 bases outside the gene matches.

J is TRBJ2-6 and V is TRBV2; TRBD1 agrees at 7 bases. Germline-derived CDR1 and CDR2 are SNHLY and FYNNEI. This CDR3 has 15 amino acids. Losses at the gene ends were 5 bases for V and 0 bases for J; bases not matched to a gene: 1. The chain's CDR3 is CASSRDSSGANVLTF. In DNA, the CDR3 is TGTGCCAGCAGTCGGGACAGCTCTGGGGCCAACGTCCTGACTTTC.

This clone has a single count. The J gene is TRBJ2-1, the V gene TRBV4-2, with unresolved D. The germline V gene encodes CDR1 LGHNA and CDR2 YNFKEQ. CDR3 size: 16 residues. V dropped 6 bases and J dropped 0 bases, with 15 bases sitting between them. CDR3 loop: CASSGGVLSSYNEQFF. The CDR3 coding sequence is TGTGCCAGCAGTGGCGGCGTGTTGAGCTCCTACAATGAGCAGTTCTTC.

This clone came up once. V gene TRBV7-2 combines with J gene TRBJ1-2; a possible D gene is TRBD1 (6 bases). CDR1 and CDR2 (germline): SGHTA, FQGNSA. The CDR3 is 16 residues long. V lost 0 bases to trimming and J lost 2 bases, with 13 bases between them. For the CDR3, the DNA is TGTGCCAGCAGCTTAGCTCCGGGGGGGGGCAACTATGGCTACACCTTC. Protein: CASSLAPGGGNYGYTF. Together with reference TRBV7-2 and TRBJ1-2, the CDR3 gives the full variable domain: GAGVSQSPSNKVTEKGKDVELRCDPISGHTALYWYRQSLGQGLEFLIYFQGNSAPDKSGLPSDRFSAERTGGSVSTLTIQRTQQEDSAVYLCASSLAPGGGNYGYTFGSGTRLTVV.

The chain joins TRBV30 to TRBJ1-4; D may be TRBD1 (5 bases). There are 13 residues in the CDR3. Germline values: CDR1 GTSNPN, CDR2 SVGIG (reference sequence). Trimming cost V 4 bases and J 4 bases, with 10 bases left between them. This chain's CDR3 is CAWTSDSNEKLFF. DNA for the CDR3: TGTGCCTGGACAAGCGACAGTAATGAAAAACTGTTTTTT.

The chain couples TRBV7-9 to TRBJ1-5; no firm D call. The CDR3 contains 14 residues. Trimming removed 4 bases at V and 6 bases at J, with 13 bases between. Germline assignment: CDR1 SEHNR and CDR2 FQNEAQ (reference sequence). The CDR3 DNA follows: TGTGCCAGCAGCTCCCAGTCCCGATTTCAGCCCCAGCATTTT. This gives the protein CASSSQSRFQPQHF.

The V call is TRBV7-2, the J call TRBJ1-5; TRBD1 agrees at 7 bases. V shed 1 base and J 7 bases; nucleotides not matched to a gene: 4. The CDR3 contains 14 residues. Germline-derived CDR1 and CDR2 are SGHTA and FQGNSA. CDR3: CASSLVIGGQPQHF. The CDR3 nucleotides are TGTGCCAGCAGCTTAGTTATAGGGGGCCAGCCCCAGCATTTT.

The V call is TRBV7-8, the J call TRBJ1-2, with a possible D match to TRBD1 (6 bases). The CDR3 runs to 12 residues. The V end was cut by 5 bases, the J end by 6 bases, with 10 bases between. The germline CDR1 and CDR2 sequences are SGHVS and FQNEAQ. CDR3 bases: TGTGCCAGCAGCCGAAACAGGGATGGCTACACCTTC. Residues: CASSRNRDGYTF. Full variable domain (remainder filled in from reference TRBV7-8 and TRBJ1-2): GAGVSQSPRYKVAKRGQDVALRCDPISGHVSLFWYQQALGQGPEFLTYFQNEAQLDKSGLPSDRFFAERPEGSVSTLKIQRTQQEDSAVYLCASSRNRDGYTFGSGTRLTVV.

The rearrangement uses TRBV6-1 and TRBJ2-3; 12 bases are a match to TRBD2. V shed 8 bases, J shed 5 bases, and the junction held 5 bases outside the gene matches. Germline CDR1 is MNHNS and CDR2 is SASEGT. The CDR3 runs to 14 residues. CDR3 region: CASSSGGAGDTQYF. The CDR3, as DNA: TGTGCCAGCTCTAGCGGGGGGGCCGGAGATACGCAGTATTTT.

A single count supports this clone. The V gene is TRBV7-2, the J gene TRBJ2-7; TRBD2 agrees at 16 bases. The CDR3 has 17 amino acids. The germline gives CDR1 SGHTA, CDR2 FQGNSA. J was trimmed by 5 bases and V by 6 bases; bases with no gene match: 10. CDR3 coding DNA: TGTGCCAGCAGTTCGGGACTAGCGGGGGGGCGATCGCACGAGCAGTACTTC. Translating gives CASSSGLAGGRSHEQYF. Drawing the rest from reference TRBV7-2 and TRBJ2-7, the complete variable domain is GAGVSQSPSNKVTEKGKDVELRCDPISGHTALYWYRQSLGQGLEFLIYFQGNSAPDKSGLPSDRFSAERTGGSVSTLTIQRTQQEDSAVYLCASSSGLAGGRSHEQYFGPGTRLTVT.

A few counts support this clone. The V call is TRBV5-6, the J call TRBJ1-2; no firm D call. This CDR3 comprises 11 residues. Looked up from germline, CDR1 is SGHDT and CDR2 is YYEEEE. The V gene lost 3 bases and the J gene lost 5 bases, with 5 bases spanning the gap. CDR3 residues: CASSSLYGYTF. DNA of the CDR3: TGTGCCAGCAGCTCGTTATATGGCTACACCTTC.

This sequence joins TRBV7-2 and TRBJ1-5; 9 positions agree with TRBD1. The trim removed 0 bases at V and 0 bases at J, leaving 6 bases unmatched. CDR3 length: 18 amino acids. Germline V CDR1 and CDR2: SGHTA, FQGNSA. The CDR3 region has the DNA TGTGCCAGCAGCTTAGCCGGACAGGGGACTTATAGCAATCAGCCCCAGCATTTT. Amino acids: CASSLAGQGTYSNQPQHF.

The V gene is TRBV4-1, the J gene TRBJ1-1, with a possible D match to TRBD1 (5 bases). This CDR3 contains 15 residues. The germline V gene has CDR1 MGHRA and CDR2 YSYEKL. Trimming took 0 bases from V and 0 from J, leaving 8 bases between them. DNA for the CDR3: TGCGCCAGCAGCCAAGATAAGACAGTGAACACTGAAGCTTTCTTT. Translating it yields CASSQDKTVNTEAFF.

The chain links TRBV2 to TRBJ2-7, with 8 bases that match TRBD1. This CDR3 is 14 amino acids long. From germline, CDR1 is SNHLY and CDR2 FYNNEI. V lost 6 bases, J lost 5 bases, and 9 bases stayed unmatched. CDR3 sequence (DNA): TGTGCCAGCAGGGACAGGGAAGCCGTCCACGAGCAGTACTTC. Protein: CASRDREAVHEQYF.

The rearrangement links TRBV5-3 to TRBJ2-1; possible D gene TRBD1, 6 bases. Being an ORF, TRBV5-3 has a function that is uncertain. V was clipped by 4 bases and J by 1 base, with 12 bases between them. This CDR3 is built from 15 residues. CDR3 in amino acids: CARSIEGVSYNEQFF. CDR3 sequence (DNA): TGTGCCAGAAGCATCGAGGGGGTTTCCTACAATGAGCAGTTCTTC.

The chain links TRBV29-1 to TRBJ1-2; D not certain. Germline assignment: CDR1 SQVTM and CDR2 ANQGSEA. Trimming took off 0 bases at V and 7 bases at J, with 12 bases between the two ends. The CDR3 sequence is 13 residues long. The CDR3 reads CSVEEGGLGGYTF. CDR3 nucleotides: TGCAGCGTTGAAGAGGGAGGTTTGGGTGGCTACACCTTC.

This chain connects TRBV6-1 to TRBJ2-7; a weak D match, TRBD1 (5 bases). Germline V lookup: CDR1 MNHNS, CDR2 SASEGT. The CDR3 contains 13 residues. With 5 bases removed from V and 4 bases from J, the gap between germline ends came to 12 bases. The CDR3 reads CASSPGPRYEQYF. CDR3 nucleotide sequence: TGTGCCAGCAGTCCAGGGCCACGGTACGAGCAGTACTTC.

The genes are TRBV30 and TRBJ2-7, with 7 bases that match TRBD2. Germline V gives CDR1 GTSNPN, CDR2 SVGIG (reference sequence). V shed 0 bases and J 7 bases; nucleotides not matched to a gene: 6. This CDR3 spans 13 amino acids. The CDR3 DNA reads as TGTGCCTGGAGTGTCCTAGCGGCTTGGGAGCAGTACTTC. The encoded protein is CAWSVLAAWEQYF.

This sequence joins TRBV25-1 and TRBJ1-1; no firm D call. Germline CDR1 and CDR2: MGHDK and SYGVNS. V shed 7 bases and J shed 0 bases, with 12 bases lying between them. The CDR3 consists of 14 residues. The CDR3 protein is CASKRSGMNTEAFF. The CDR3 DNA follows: TGTGCCAGCAAACGGTCCGGGATGAACACTGAAGCTTTCTTT.

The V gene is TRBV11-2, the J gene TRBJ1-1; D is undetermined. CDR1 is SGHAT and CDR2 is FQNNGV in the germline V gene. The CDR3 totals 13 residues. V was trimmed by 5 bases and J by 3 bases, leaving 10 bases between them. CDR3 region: CASSPPSDTEAFF. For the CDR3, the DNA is TGTGCCAGCAGCCCCCCCTCCGACACTGAAGCTTTCTTT.